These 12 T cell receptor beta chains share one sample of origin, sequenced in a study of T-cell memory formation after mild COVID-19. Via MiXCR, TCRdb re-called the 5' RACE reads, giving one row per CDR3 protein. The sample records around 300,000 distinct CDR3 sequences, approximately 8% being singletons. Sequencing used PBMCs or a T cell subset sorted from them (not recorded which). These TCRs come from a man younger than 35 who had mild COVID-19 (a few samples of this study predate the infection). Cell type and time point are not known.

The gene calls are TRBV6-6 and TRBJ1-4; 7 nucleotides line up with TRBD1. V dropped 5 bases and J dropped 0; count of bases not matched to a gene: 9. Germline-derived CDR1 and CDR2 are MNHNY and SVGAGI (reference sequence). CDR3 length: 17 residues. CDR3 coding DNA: TGTGCCAGCAGTCTCGCCGGGACAGACGCAACTAATGAAAAACTGTTTTTT. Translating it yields CASSLAGTDATNEKLFF.

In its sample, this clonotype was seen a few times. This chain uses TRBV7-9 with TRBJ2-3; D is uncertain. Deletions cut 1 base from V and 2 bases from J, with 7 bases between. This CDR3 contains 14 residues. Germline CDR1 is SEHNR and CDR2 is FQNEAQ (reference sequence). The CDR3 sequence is CASSLEGITDTQYF. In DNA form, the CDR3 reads TGTGCCAGCAGCTTAGAAGGGATCACAGATACGCAGTATTTT.

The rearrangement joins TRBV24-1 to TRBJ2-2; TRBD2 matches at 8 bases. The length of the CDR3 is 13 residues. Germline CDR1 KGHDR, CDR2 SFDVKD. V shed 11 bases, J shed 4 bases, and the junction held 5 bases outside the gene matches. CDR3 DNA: TGTGCCATCGGGGGGGAGGCCACCGGGGAGCTGTTTTTT. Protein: CAIGGEATGELFF.

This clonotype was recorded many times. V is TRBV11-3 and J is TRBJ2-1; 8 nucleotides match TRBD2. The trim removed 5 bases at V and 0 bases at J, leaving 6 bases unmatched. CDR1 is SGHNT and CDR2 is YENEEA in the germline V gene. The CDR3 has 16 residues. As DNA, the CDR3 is TGTGCCAGCAGCCCGGCCGGGACTAGCTCCTACAATGAGCAGTTCTTC. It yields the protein CASSPAGTSSYNEQFF. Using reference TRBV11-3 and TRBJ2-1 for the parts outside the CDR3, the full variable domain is EAGVVQSPRYKIIEKKQPVAFWCNPISGHNTLYWYLQNLGQGPELLIRYENEEAVDDSQLPKDRFSAERLKGVDSTLKIQPAELGDSAVYLCASSPAGTSSYNEQFFGPGTRLTVL.

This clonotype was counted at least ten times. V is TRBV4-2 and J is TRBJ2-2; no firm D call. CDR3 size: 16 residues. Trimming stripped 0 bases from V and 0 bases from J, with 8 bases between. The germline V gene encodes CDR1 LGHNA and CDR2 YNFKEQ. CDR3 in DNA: TGTGCCAGCAGCCAAGAAATAGGCGCGAACACCGGGGAGCTGTTTTTT. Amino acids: CASSQEIGANTGELFF.

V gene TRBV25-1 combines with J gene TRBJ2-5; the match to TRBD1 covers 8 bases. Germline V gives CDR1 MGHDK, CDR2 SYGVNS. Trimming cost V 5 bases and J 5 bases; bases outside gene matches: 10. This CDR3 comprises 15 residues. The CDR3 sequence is CASSSLDRAQETQYF. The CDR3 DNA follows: TGTGCCAGCAGTTCTCTGGACAGGGCTCAGGAGACCCAGTACTTC.

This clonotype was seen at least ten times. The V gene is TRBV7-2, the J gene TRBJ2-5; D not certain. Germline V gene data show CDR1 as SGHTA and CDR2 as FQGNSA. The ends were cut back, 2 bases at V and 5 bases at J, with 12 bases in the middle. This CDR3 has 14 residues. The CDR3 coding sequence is TGTGCCAGCAGCTTATCTTGGTTGGGTGAGACCCAGTACTTC. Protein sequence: CASSLSWLGETQYF.

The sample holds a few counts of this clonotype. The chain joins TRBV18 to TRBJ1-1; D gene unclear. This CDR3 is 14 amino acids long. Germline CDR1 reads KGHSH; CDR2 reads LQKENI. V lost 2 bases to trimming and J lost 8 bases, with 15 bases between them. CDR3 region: CASSPGSMQLEAFF. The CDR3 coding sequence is TGTGCCAGCTCACCAGGGAGTATGCAGCTAGAAGCTTTCTTT.

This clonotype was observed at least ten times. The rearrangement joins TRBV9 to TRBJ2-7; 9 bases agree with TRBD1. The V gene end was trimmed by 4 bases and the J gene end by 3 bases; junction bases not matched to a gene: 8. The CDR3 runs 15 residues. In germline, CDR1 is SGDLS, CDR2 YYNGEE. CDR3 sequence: CASSPRDRVGYEQYF. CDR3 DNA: TGTGCCAGCAGCCCCCGGGACAGGGTAGGCTACGAGCAGTACTTC.

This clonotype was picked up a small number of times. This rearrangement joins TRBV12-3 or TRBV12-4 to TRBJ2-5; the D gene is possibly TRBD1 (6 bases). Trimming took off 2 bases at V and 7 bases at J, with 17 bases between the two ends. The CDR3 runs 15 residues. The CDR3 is CASSLSRTVEPTQYF. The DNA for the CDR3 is TGTGCCAGCAGTTTATCACGGACAGTAGAGCCGACCCAGTACTTC.

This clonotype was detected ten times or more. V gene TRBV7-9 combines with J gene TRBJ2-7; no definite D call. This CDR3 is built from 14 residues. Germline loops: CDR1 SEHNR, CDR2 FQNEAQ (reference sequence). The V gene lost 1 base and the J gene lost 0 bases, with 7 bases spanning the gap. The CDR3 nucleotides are TGTGCCAGCAGCTTAGTCGGTAGCTCCTACGAGCAGTACTTC. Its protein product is CASSLVGSSYEQYF.

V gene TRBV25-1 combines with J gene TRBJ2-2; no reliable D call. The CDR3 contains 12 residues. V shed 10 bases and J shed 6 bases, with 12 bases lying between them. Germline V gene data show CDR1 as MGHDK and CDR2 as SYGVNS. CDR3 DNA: TGTGCCACCCCCGCCGGGTCCGGGGAGCTGTTTTTT. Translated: CATPAGSGELFF.